The rows below give T cell receptor beta chains drawn from one sample of a study of regulatory T cells in long-lasting Graves disease. MiXCR, run by TCRdb on the multiplex PCR reads, gives a single entry per CDR3 protein. There are approximately 440,000 distinct CDR3 sequences in the sample; about a quarter occur only once, and approximately 25% lies in the top ten. The source material was peripheral blood mononuclear cells (PBMCs), sampled when the disease was refractory, from a patient treated with antithyroid drugs. The source of these receptors is a female donor with Graves disease. CDR3s include the opening cysteine and the closing phenylalanine or tryptophan. A D gene is named only where the DNA matches it firmly. Some rows mark clone size as missing; the rest say once, few, many or name a class of expanded clone.

clone_size: NA
j_call: TRBJ1-5
d_call: NA
v_call: TRBV12-3/TRBV12-4
cdr3_aa: CASSEQGLSRPQHF
cdr3_nt: TGTGCCAGCAGCGAACAAGGGCTTAGTCGGCCCCAGCATTTT

clone_size: NA
j_call: TRBJ1-6
d_call: NA
v_call: TRBV13
cdr3_aa: CASSAYRNSPLHF
cdr3_nt: TGTGCCAGCAGCGCTTACAGGAATTCACCCCTCCACTTT

clone_size: many
j_call: TRBJ1-2
d_call: TRBD1
v_call: TRBV7-3
cdr3_aa: CASSGTGDYGYTF
cdr3_nt: TGTGCCAGCAGCGGGACAGGGGACTATGGCTACACCTTC

clone_size: few
j_call: TRBJ1-2
d_call: NA
v_call: TRBV15
cdr3_aa: CATSNSRARGYGYTF
cdr3_nt: TGTGCCACCAGCAATAGTAGAGCCAGGGGCTATGGCTACACCTTC

clone_size: NA
j_call: TRBJ1-6
d_call: TRBD1
v_call: TRBV3-1
cdr3_aa: CASSIPPRTGLNSPLHF
cdr3_nt: TGTGCCAGCAGCATTCCGCCCCGGACAGGGCTGAATTCACCCCTCCACTTT

clone_size: few
j_call: TRBJ2-7
d_call: NA
v_call: TRBV11-1
cdr3_aa: CASSQLDLTNPLEQYF
cdr3_nt: TGTGCCAGCAGCCAGCTTGACCTGACGAACCCTCTCGAGCAGTACTTC

clone_size: few
j_call: TRBJ1-2
d_call: NA
v_call: TRBV6-1
cdr3_aa: CASTAGSGYGYTF
cdr3_nt: TGTGCCAGCACGGCAGGGAGTGGCTATGGCTACACCTTC

clone_size: NA
j_call: TRBJ2-7
d_call: TRBD2
v_call: TRBV15
cdr3_aa: CATSRVVAGGSYEQYF
cdr3_nt: TGTGCCACCAGCAGAGTCGTAGCGGGAGGGTCCTACGAGCAGTACTTC

clone_size: many
j_call: TRBJ2-6
d_call: NA
v_call: TRBV11-1
cdr3_aa: CASSREAGANVLTF
cdr3_nt: TGTGCCAGCAGCCGAGAGGCTGGGGCCAACGTCCTGACTTTC

clone_size: few
j_call: TRBJ2-1
d_call: TRBD2
v_call: TRBV7-6
cdr3_aa: CASSLVSSGSYNEQFF
cdr3_nt: TGTGCCAGCAGCTTAGTCTCTAGCGGTTCCTACAATGAGCAGTTCTTC

clone_size: many
j_call: TRBJ1-4
d_call: NA
v_call: TRBV12-3/TRBV12-4
cdr3_aa: CASSPDPVRSTNEKLFF
cdr3_nt: TGTGCCAGCAGTCCGGACCCTGTGAGGTCAACTAATGAAAAACTGTTTTTT

clone_size: once
j_call: TRBJ2-7
d_call: NA
v_call: TRBV10-3
cdr3_aa: CATSGVDNYEQYF
cdr3_nt: TGTGCCACCAGTGGGGTTGACAATTACGAGCAGTACTTC

clone_size: few
j_call: TRBJ2-3
d_call: NA
v_call: TRBV3-1
cdr3_aa: CASSVRGADTQYF
cdr3_nt: TGTGCCAGCAGCGTAAGAGGAGCAGATACGCAGTATTTT

clone_size: many
j_call: TRBJ2-3
d_call: TRBD2
v_call: TRBV2
cdr3_aa: CASSFSGRVDTQYF
cdr3_nt: TGTGCCAGCAGTTTTAGCGGGAGAGTAGATACGCAGTATTTT

clone_size: few
j_call: TRBJ1-4
d_call: NA
v_call: TRBV4-2
cdr3_aa: CASSQDGRTNEKLFF
cdr3_nt: TGTGCCAGCAGCCAAGATGGTCGAACTAATGAAAAACTGTTTTTT

clone_size: NA
j_call: TRBJ2-2
d_call: NA
v_call: TRBV6-2/TRBV6-3
cdr3_aa: CASSSLRAAGELFF
cdr3_nt: TGTGCCAGCAGTTCACTTCGAGCGGCAGGGGAGCTGTTTTTT

clone_size: NA
j_call: TRBJ2-7
d_call: TRBD2
v_call: TRBV2
cdr3_aa: CAGRTSGRYEQYF
cdr3_nt: TGTGCCGGCAGGACTAGCGGGAGATACGAGCAGTACTTC

clone_size: many
j_call: TRBJ1-2
d_call: NA
v_call: TRBV28
cdr3_aa: CASSFAGYGYTF
cdr3_nt: TGTGCCAGCAGTTTCGCGGGGTATGGCTACACCTTC

clone_size: many
j_call: TRBJ2-5
d_call: NA
v_call: TRBV28
cdr3_aa: CASSLLIIRDTQETQYF
cdr3_nt: TGTGCCAGCAGTTTATTGATTATCCGGGACACCCAAGAGACCCAGTACTTC

clone_size: NA
j_call: TRBJ2-5
d_call: NA
v_call: TRBV3-1
cdr3_aa: CASSLSRGRGLETQYF
cdr3_nt: TGTGCCAGCAGCCTAAGTCGGGGGAGAGGGTTAGAGACCCAGTACTTC

clone_size: many
j_call: TRBJ1-2
d_call: TRBD1
v_call: TRBV28
cdr3_aa: CASSRPDRADGYTF
cdr3_nt: TGTGCCAGCAGCCGACCTGACAGGGCTGATGGCTACACCTTC

clone_size: many
j_call: TRBJ2-5
d_call: TRBD1
v_call: TRBV27
cdr3_aa: CASSQYGGQDQETQYF
cdr3_nt: TGTGCCAGCAGTCAATATGGGGGACAGGACCAAGAGACCCAGTACTTC

clone_size: NA
j_call: TRBJ2-7
d_call: NA
v_call: TRBV5-4
cdr3_aa: CASSFNTESSYEQYF
cdr3_nt: TGTGCCAGCAGCTTCAATACTGAGAGCTCCTACGAGCAGTACTTC

clone_size: many
j_call: TRBJ1-1
d_call: TRBD1
v_call: TRBV5-1
cdr3_aa: CASSLEGQDLTEAFF
cdr3_nt: TGCGCCAGCAGCTTGGAAGGACAGGATCTCACTGAAGCTTTCTTT

clone_size: few
j_call: TRBJ1-5
d_call: TRBD1
v_call: TRBV10-3
cdr3_aa: CAISEGDRETQPQHF
cdr3_nt: TGTGCCATCAGTGAGGGGGACAGAGAGACTCAGCCCCAGCATTTT

clone_size: many
j_call: TRBJ1-3
d_call: TRBD1
v_call: TRBV29-1
cdr3_aa: CSVEDRQGSGNTIYF
cdr3_nt: TGCAGCGTTGAAGATCGACAGGGCTCTGGAAACACCATATATTTT

clone_size: many
j_call: TRBJ1-5
d_call: NA
v_call: TRBV2
cdr3_aa: CASSEAVTQHF
cdr3_nt: TGTGCCAGCAGTGAAGCGGTTACCCAGCATTTT

clone_size: NA
j_call: TRBJ1-1
d_call: NA
v_call: TRBV4-1
cdr3_aa: CASSQVGAGARTEAFF
cdr3_nt: TGCGCCAGCAGCCAAGTAGGTGCGGGGGCGCGCACTGAAGCTTTCTTT

clone_size: few
j_call: TRBJ1-4
d_call: TRBD1
v_call: TRBV12-3/TRBV12-4
cdr3_aa: CASRLGQNNEKLFF
cdr3_nt: TGTGCCAGCAGGCTGGGACAGAATAATGAAAAACTGTTTTTT

clone_size: many
j_call: TRBJ2-1
d_call: NA
v_call: TRBV2
cdr3_aa: CASSDPSTNEQFF
cdr3_nt: TGTGCCAGCAGTGACCCTTCCACCAATGAGCAGTTCTTC

clone_size: NA
j_call: TRBJ2-2
d_call: TRBD1
v_call: TRBV27
cdr3_aa: CASSLYTGDTGELFF
cdr3_nt: TGTGCCAGCAGTTTATATACAGGGGACACCGGGGAGCTGTTTTTT

clone_size: NA
j_call: TRBJ2-7
d_call: NA
v_call: TRBV15
cdr3_aa: CATSRKQSYEQYF
cdr3_nt: TGTGCCACCAGCCGGAAACAGTCCTACGAGCAGTACTTC

clone_size: many
j_call: TRBJ1-6
d_call: NA
v_call: TRBV7-2
cdr3_aa: CASSPGSGTAMGNSPLHF
cdr3_nt: TGTGCCAGCAGCCCGGGGTCCGGGACCGCCATGGGTAATTCACCCCTCCACTTT

clone_size: NA
j_call: TRBJ2-2
d_call: TRBD2
v_call: TRBV7-3
cdr3_aa: CASSAGGDTGELFF
cdr3_nt: TGTGCCAGCAGCGCGGGGGGGGACACCGGGGAGCTGTTTTTT

clone_size: few
j_call: TRBJ2-7
d_call: TRBD2
v_call: TRBV13
cdr3_aa: CASSLGLGTSAEYEQYF
cdr3_nt: TGTGCCAGCAGCTTAGGCCTCGGGACTAGTGCGGAGTACGAGCAGTACTTC

clone_size: NA
j_call: TRBJ2-3
d_call: NA
v_call: TRBV11-2
cdr3_aa: CASSSRITGGPVTQYF
cdr3_nt: TGTGCCAGCAGCTCGCGAATTACCGGAGGGCCGGTTACGCAGTATTTT